This T cell receptor (beta chain) was sequenced during a study of cytomegalovirus exposure and HLA in healthy donors. Study results and caveats: Trimming of TCR beta V- and J-genes showed a link, identified in a later analysis, to a missense DCLRE1C variant.

This CDR3 spans 16 amino acids. Between the trimmed V and J ends, which lost 4 bases and 6 bases, there was a span of 21 bases. Germline V gives CDR1 KGHSH, CDR2 LQKENI. This PCR relied on a set of 60 Vbeta primers and 13 Jbeta primers. Produced via immunoSEQ multiplex PCR; TCRdb's table is partial and in-frame only. Here the sample spans more than 95,000 clones, 76% being singletons. Though probably carrying unrecorded immune exposures, donors were nominally healthy at sampling. To note about this clone: Its antigen is unknown.

This sequence originates from a man in his forties or fifties in good health and CMV-seronegative. This chain links TRBV18 with TRBJ1-2; TRBD1 might be the D (6 bases). Sequencing was performed on PBMCs. CDR3 sequence: CASSQQPPGDVDGYTF. In DNA form, the CDR3 reads TGTGCCAGCTCACAACAACCGCCAGGGGATGTTGATGGCTACACCTTC.